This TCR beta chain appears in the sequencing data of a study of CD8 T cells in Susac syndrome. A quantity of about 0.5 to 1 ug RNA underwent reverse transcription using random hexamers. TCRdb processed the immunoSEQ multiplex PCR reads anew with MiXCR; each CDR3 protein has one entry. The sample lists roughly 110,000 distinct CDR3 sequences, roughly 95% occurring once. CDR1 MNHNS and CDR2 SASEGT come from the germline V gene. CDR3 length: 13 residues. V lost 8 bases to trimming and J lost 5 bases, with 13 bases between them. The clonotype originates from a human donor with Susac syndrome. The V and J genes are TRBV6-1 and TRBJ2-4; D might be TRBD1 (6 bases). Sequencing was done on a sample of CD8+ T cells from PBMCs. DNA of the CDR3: TGTGCCAGCGAGGGGGTCGGGGAAAACATTCAGTACTTC. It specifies CASEGVGENIQYF.